This T cell receptor beta chain stems from a study of blood T cell repertoires in COVID-19. The repertoire was sequenced with immunoSEQ multiplex PCR; TCRdb's copy has only in-frame clones and lacks some. The sample lists 240,000 or so clones; 70% to 85% were seen once. The germline V gene has CDR1 KGHSH and CDR2 LQKENI. The V end was cut by 2 bases, the J end by 0 bases, with 13 bases between. The CDR3 has 16 residues. The sample consisted of peripheral blood. This receptor was taken from a woman older than 75 with acute or convalescent COVID-19. V is TRBV18 and J is TRBJ1-2; D is uncertain. CDR3 residues: CASSPEASPSNYGYTF. The CDR3 DNA is TGTGCCAGCTCACCAGAAGCTTCCCCCTCTAACTATGGCTACACCTTC. The variable domain in full, with the rest retrieved from reference TRBV18 and TRBJ1-2, is NAGVMQNPRHLVRRRGQEARLRCSPMKGHSHVYWYRQLPEEGLKFMVYLQKENIIDESGMPKERFSAEFPKEGPSILRIQQVVRGDSAAYFCASSPEASPSNYGYTFGSGTRLTVV.